This T cell receptor (beta chain) comes out of a study of blood T cell repertoires in COVID-19. Study context: The cDNA or gDNA used as material had been derived from T cells, B-cell-depleted T cells, or PBMCs.

The CDR3 is made up of 16 amino acids. CDR1 LGHNT and CDR2 FRNRAP come from the germline V gene. Germline trimming cut 7 bases from V and 4 bases from J; bases unmatched to any gene: 13. The table lists this clone with a few counts. The method was immunoSEQ multiplex PCR; TCRdb's version includes in-frame clones alone and lacks a portion of them. This table has around 280,000 clones, under 90% appearing once. The TCR sequence derives from a woman in her twenties or thirties with COVID-19, enrolled during active disease. V usage is TRBV12-5 and J usage is TRBJ2-1; 7 nucleotides agree with TRBD1. The source material was peripheral blood. The CDR3, as DNA: TGTGCTAGTGTCACTCGTCAGGGACAGCTATACAATGAGCAGTTCTTC. Protein: CASVTRQGQLYNEQFF. Looking up the rest from reference TRBV12-5 and TRBJ2-1 gives the full variable domain: DARVTQTPRHKVTEMGQEVTMRCQPILGHNTVFWYRQTMMQGLELLAYFRNRAPLDDSGMPKDRFSAEMPDATLATLKIQPSEPRDSAVYFCASVTRQGQLYNEQFFGPGTRLTVL.